This T cell receptor beta chain emerged from a study of breast tumors, draining lymph nodes, adjacent tissues. Findings of the study overall: Tumor repertoires ranked between lymph nodes and nontumor tissue in diversity, with V and J gene preferences. That most tumor T cells come from lymph nodes remained unproven. The data were judged consistent with most tumor T cells coming from lymph node and expanding in tumor. Tumor and nontumor repertoires were significantly more similar in luminal-like than in basal-like breast cancer.

The CDR3 spans 12 residues. V shed 4 bases and J shed 4 bases, with 8 bases lying between them. Via MiXCR, TCRdb re-called the multiplex PCR reads, giving one row per CDR3 protein. The sample consists of tens of thousands of distinct CDR3 sequences, 35% to 40% of them appearing once. Of note for this clonotype: Its antigen is not identified.

The sample taken for sequencing was breast tumor tissue. The chain employs TRBV12-3 or TRBV12-4 and TRBJ2-7; D call uncertain. The receptor was derived from a female donor with breast cancer. Some clones in this sample may be carry-over from other donors' samples. The CDR3 here is CASSSDWYEQYF. CDR3 DNA sequence: TGTGCCAGCAGTTCCGACTGGTACGAGCAGTACTTC.